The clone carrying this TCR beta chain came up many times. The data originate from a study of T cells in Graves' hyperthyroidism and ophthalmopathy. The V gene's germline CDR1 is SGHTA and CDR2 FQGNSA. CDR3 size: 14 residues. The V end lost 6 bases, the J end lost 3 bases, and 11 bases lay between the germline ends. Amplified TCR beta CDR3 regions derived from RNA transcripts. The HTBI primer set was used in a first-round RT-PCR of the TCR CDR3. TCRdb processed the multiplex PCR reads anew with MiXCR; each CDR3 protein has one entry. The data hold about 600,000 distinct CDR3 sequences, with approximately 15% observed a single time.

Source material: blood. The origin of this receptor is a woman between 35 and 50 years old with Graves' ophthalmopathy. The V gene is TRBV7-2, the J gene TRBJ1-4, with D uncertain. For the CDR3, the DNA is TGTGCCAGCAGTTGGACGGGAGCTAATGAAAAACTGTTTTTT. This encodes CASSWTGANEKLFF. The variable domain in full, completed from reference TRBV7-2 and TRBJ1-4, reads GAGVSQSPSNKVTEKGKDVELRCDPISGHTALYWYRQSLGQGLEFLIYFQGNSAPDKSGLPSDRFSAERTGGSVSTLTIQRTQQEDSAVYLCASSWTGANEKLFFGSGTQLSVL.